This TCR beta chain was sequenced during a study of T cells in Graves' hyperthyroidism and ophthalmopathy. There were TCR beta CDR3 regions amplified from RNA transcripts. TCR CDR3 regions were first amplified by RT-PCR with HTBI primers. In TCRdb, the multiplex PCR reads were re-called with MiXCR into one record per CDR3 protein. Among a few hundred thousand distinct CDR3 sequences listed, about 15% were seen once. Note on this clonotype: One junction end does not reproduce the germline sequence, and a read error may be involved.

Per the germline V gene, CDR1 is MGHRA and CDR2 is YSYEKL. The CDR3 loop spans 16 amino acids. The chain is built from TRBV4-1 and TRBJ2-2; 12 positions match TRBD2. The TCR sequence derives from a woman between 18 and 29 years old with Graves' hyperthyroidism. The sequenced sample was blood. This chain's CDR3 is CASSQQTSGRTVELFF. DNA for the CDR3: TGCGCCAGCAGCCAACAGACTAGCGGGAGAACCGTGGAGCTGTTTTTT.